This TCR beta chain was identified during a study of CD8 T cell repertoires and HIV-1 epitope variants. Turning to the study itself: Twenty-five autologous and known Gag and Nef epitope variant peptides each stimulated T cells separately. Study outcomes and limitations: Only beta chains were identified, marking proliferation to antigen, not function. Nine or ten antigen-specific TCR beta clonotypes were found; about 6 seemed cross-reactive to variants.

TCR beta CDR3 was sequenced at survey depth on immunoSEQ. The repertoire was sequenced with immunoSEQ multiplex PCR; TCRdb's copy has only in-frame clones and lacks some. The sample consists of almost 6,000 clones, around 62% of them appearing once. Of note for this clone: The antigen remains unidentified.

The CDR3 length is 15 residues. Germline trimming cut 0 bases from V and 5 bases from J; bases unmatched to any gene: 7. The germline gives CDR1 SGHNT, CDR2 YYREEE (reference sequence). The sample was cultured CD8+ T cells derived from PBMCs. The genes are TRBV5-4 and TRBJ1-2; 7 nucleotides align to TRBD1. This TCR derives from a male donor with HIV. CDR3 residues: CASSLADRTGYGYTF. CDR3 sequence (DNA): TGTGCCAGCAGCTTGGCGGACAGGACGGGATATGGCTACACCTTC.